Detailed here is one TCR beta chain. Healthy Caucasian individuals from Russia aged about 6 to 100 were enrolled as donors. This entry belongs to a study of blood T cells in healthy people across ages. Next came a second PCR, run for about 6 to 12 cycles, which used a sample-barcoded 5' primer along with a J-beta primer mix. Each sample provided no less than 2.5 million CDR3-containing paired-end reads. Using its own MiXCR run on the 5' RACE reads, TCRdb lists one record per CDR3 protein. Of about 830,000 distinct CDR3 sequences listed, roughly 60% are singletons. CDR3 size: 13 residues. Trimming stripped 6 bases from V and 2 bases from J, with 11 bases between.

This chain joins TRBV12-3 or TRBV12-4 and TRBJ2-7; D is possibly TRBD1 (5 bases). Sequencing was carried out using blood. The clonotype originates from a man aged 25 to 40 in good health. DNA for the CDR3: TGTGCCAGCAGAAGGGGCGGAACCTACGAGCAGTACTTC. This gives the protein CASRRGGTYEQYF.